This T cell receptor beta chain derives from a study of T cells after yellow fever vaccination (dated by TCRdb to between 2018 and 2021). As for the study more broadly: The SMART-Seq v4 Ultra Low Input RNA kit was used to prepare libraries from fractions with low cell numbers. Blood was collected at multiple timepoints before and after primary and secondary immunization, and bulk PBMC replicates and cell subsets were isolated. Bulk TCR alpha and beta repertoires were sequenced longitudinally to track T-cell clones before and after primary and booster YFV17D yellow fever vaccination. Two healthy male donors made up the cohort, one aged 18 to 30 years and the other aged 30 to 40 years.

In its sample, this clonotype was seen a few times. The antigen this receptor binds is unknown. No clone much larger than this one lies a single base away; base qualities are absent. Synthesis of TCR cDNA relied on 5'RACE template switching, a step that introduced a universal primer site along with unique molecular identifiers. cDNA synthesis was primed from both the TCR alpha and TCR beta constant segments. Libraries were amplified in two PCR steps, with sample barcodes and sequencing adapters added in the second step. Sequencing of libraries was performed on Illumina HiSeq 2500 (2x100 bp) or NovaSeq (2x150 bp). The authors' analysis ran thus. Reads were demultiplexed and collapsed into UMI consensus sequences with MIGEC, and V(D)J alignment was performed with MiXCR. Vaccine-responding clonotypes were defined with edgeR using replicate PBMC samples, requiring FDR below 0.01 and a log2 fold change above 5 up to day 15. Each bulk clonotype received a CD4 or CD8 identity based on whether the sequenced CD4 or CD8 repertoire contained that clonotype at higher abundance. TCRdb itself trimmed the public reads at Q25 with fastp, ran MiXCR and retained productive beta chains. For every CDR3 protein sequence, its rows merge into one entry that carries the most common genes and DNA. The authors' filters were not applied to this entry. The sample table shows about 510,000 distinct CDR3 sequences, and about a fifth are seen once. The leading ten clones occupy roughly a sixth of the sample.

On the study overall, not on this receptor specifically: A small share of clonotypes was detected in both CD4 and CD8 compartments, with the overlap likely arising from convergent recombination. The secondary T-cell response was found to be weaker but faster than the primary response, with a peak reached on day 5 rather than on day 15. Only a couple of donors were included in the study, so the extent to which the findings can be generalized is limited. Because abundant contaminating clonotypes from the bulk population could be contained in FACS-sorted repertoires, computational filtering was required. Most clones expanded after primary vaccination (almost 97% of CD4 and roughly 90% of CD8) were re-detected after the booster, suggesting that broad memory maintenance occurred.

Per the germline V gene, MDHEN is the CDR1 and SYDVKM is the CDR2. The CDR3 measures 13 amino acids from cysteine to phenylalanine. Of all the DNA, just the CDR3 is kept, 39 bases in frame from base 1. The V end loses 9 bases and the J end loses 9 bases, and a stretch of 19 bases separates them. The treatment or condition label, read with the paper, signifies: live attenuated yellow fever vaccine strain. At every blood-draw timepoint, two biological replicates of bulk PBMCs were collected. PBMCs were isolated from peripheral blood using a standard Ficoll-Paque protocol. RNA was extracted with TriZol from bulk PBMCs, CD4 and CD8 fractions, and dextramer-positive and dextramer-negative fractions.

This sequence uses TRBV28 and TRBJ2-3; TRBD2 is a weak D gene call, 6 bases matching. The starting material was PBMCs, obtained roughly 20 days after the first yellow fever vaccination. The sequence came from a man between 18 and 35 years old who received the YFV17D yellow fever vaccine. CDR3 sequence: CASSRGTVKTQYF. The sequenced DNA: TGTGCCAGTTCCCGCGGGACTGTAAAGACGCAGTATTTT.